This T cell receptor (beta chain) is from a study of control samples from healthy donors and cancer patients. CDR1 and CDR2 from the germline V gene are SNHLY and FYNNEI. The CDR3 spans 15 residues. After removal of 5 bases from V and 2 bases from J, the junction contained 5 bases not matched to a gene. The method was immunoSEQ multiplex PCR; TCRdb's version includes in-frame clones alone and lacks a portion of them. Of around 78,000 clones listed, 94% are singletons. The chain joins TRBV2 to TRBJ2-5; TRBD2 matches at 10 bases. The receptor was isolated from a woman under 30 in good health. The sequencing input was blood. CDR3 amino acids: CASSIQTSGQETQYF. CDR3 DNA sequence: TGTGCCAGCAGTATACAGACTAGCGGGCAAGAGACCCAGTACTTC.